This is a list of T cell receptor beta chains from one sample in a study of blood T cell repertoires in COVID-19. Assay used: immunoSEQ multiplex PCR; TCRdb lists only in-frame clones, some missing. Of approximately 260,000 clones in the sample, about nine tenths were seen once. The sequencing input was peripheral blood. The receptors here all came from a man aged 60 to 69 who had recovered from COVID-19. The CDR3 runs from the conserved cysteine through the conserved F or W.

j_gene: TRBJ2-3; len: 15; v_gene: TRBV24-1; CDR3aa: CATSDFRTSTDTQYF
j_gene: TRBJ2-1; len: 15; v_gene: TRBV11-1; CDR3aa: CASSAGQARLEEQFF
j_gene: TRBJ1-2; len: 13; v_gene: TRBV9; CDR3aa: CASSKGENYGYTF
j_gene: TRBJ1-5; len: 15; v_gene: TRBV6-5; CDR3aa: CASSYSGTDNQPQHF
j_gene: TRBJ2-2; len: 15; v_gene: TRBV20-1; CDR3aa: CSASPGQLNTGELFF
j_gene: TRBJ1-5; len: 14; v_gene: TRBV10-3; CDR3aa: CATDRDGSNQPQHF
j_gene: TRBJ1-2; len: 17; v_gene: TRBV13; CDR3aa: CASSLEYDRGRGNGYTF
j_gene: TRBJ2-2; len: 16; v_gene: TRBV18; CDR3aa: CASSQSRTGPTGELFF
j_gene: TRBJ2-3; len: 16; v_gene: TRBV5-1; CDR3aa: CASSLQRGTSTDTQYF
j_gene: TRBJ1-5; len: 13; v_gene: TRBV18; CDR3aa: CASSNTGNQPQHF
j_gene: TRBJ1-2; len: 12; v_gene: TRBV6-1; CDR3aa: CASSDGSYGYTF
j_gene: TRBJ1-1; len: 14; v_gene: TRBV6-5; CDR3aa: CASSLPGVRAEAFF
j_gene: TRBJ2-7; len: 13; v_gene: TRBV6-5; CDR3aa: CASSRTVSYEQYF
j_gene: TRBJ2-2; len: 15; v_gene: TRBV6-6; CDR3aa: CASSRTGINTGELFF
j_gene: TRBJ2-3; len: 14; v_gene: TRBV25-1; CDR3aa: CASGLAGDSDTQYF
j_gene: TRBJ1-6; len: 15; v_gene: TRBV5-1; CDR3aa: CASSSSGIRNSPLHF
j_gene: TRBJ1-5; len: 12; v_gene: TRBV7-9; CDR3aa: CASSPSRGPQHF
j_gene: TRBJ1-5; len: 17; v_gene: TRBV6-1; CDR3aa: CASSVIVPVSSNQPQHF